This T cell receptor (beta chain) was sequenced for a study of vaccination and CD4 T cells after COVID-19. The CDR3 loop spans 14 amino acids. Germline loops: CDR1 SGHNT, CDR2 YYREEE (reference sequence). Trimming removed 0 bases from V and 3 bases from J, with 7 bases in between. Sequenced with the Oncomine TCR Beta short-read assay was DNA taken from cultured CD4+ T cells. TCRdb ran MiXCR on the PCR reads and lists one entry per CDR3 protein. The table includes about 3,600 distinct CDR3 sequences, around 40% detected once. About this clonotype itself: The target antigen is unknown.

Treatment meaning: roughly 11-day PBMC culture with coronavirus spike peptide pools or control peptides (ViraFEST assay). This receptor was identified in a human donor who had recovered from COVID-19. The J gene is TRBJ1-5, the V gene TRBV5-4, with unresolved D. Source material: CD4+ T cells from blood, cultured in vitro. CDR3 sequence reads: CASSLDGNNQPQHF. For the CDR3, the DNA is TGTGCCAGCAGCTTGGACGGTAACAATCAGCCCCAGCATTTT.